Listed here are 26 T cell receptor beta chains from one sample, sequenced in a study of T cells after yellow fever vaccination. TCRdb reprocessed the 5' RACE reads via MiXCR and lists one record per CDR3 protein. The table has about 310,000 distinct CDR3 sequences, around 4% seen once; the top ten hold around 20%. Material: PBMCs, obtained on the day of the yellow fever booster vaccination. These receptors originate from a man aged 18 to 30 who received the YFV17D yellow fever vaccine.

The V gene is TRBV7-2, the J gene TRBJ2-4, with D possibly TRBD2 on 7 matching bases. There are 19 residues in the CDR3. Germline loops: CDR1 SGHTA, CDR2 FQGNSA. Trimming shortened V by 5 bases and J by 0 bases, and 23 bases separated the two germline ends. This CDR3 is CASSARGAINTLAKNIQYF. CDR3 nucleotides: TGTGCCAGCAGCGCCCGGGGGGCCATCAATACCCTAGCCAAAAACATTCAGTACTTC.

V and J are TRBV11-2 and TRBJ1-6, with D perhaps TRBD1 (6 bases). The CDR3 is 16 residues long. Trimming stripped 5 bases from V and 7 bases from J, with 18 bases between. Germline V gene sequence: CDR1 SGHAT, CDR2 FQNNGV. CDR3 protein: CASSIWGAEANSPLHF. The CDR3 DNA sequence: TGTGCCAGCAGCATCTGGGGGGCCGAGGCAAATTCACCCCTCCACTTT.

This clonotype was detected only once. This may arise from a read error, as a much more abundant clone is one base away. This CDR3 is missing its conserved last phenylalanine or tryptophan, likely due to a read error. This chain uses TRBV7-2 with TRBJ1-1; D call uncertain. V lost 5 bases, J lost 0 bases, and 7 bases lay in between. This CDR3 region has 13 residues. Germline V gives CDR1 SGHTA, CDR2 FQGNSA. CDR3 sequence: CASSATVNTEAFI. In DNA, the CDR3 is TGTGCCAGCAGCGCTACAGTGAACACTGAAGCTTTCATT.

This clonotype occurred many times. The chain has TRBV15 and TRBJ1-2, with D possibly being TRBD1 (6 bases). The germline V gene has CDR1 LNHNV and CDR2 YYDKDF (reference sequence). The CDR3 loop spans 15 amino acids. Trimming cost V 5 bases and J 4 bases, with 17 bases left between them. The CDR3 nucleotides read TGTGCCACCAGCGGCAATACAGGGACAAGCTATGGCTACACCTTC. It specifies CATSGNTGTSYGYTF.

The table lists this clonotype with many counts. This chain joins TRBV5-1 and TRBJ1-5; D remains unclear. The germline V gene encodes CDR1 SGHRS and CDR2 YFSETQ. The CDR3 is made up of 11 amino acids. V lost 1 base and J lost 7, with 3 bases in between. The CDR3 bases are TGCGCCAGCAGCTTGAGGCAGCCCCAGCATTTT. It is translated as CASSLRQPQHF.

Ten or more counts support this clonotype. This chain connects TRBV10-3 to TRBJ1-4, with 9 positions matching TRBD1. The junction had 7 bases not matched to a gene; V was cut back by 6 bases and J by 8 bases. The germline gives CDR1 ENHRY, CDR2 SYGVKD. CDR3 length: 14 residues. The CDR3 bases are TGTGCCATCAGATCGGACAGGGGAGGGGAAAAACTGTTTTTT. Translated: CAIRSDRGGEKLFF.

This clonotype showed up many times. The V gene is TRBV24-1, the J gene TRBJ2-3; 7 nucleotides agree with TRBD1. The trim removed 7 bases at V and 2 bases at J, leaving 8 bases unmatched. This CDR3 has 15 amino acids. The germline CDR1 and CDR2 sequences are KGHDR and SFDVKD. CDR3 sequence (DNA): TGTGCCACCAGCCGCCTAGGGACAGACACAGATACGCAGTATTTT. This codes for CATSRLGTDTDTQYF.

In its sample, this clonotype was seen many times. V usage is TRBV6-6 and J usage is TRBJ2-5, with D possibly being TRBD1 (6 bases). Germline V lookup: CDR1 MNHNY, CDR2 SVGAGI (reference sequence). Trimming removed 7 bases at V and 2 bases at J, with 14 bases between. This CDR3 spans 14 amino acids. As DNA, the CDR3 is TGTGCCAGCATTCAGGGGACACTTCAAGAGACCCAGTACTTC. Translating it yields CASIQGTLQETQYF.

This clonotype was picked up many times. The chain carries TRBV7-9 and TRBJ1-6, with 9 bases matching TRBD1. With V trimmed by 4 bases and J by 10 bases, 5 bases remained unmatched. Germline V gene sequence: CDR1 SEHNR, CDR2 FQNEAQ (reference sequence). The CDR3 consists of 14 residues. The CDR3 DNA is TGTGCCAGCAGCTCCGGACAGGGGCGATCACCCCTCCACTTT. Its protein product is CASSSGQGRSPLHF.

This clonotype has ten or more counts. The chain carries TRBV2 and TRBJ2-3; a weak D match, TRBD1 (7 bases). The V and J ends lost 10 bases and 2 bases respectively, with 19 bases between them. Germline loops: CDR1 SNHLY, CDR2 FYNNEI. The CDR3 loop spans 15 amino acids. The CDR3 DNA is TGTGCCACTGGACAGGAAGGGACTTCCACAGATACGCAGTATTTT. Encoded protein: CATGQEGTSTDTQYF.

This clonotype was seen repeatedly, ten times or more. The chain recombines TRBV6-5 with TRBJ1-4, with D hard to call. The germline CDR1 and CDR2 sequences are MNHEY and SVGAGI. The length of the CDR3 is 12 residues. Trimming stripped 0 bases from V and 7 bases from J, with 3 bases between. DNA of the CDR3: TGTGCCAGCAGTTACTCGGGTGAAAAACTGTTTTTT. Its translation: CASSYSGEKLFF.

This clonotype has at least ten counts. The rearrangement links TRBV2 to TRBJ1-6; a possible D gene is TRBD1 (6 bases). The CDR3 is made up of 13 amino acids. V dropped 8 bases and J dropped 18 bases, with 23 bases sitting between them. Per the germline V gene, CDR1 is SNHLY and CDR2 is FYNNEI. Here the CDR3 DNA reads TGTGCCAGCCTTGGACAGTCTCTCGACCTGTACCACTTT. Its protein is CASLGQSLDLYHF.

This clonotype was recorded a few times. The gene calls are TRBV12-3 or TRBV12-4 and TRBJ2-5; TRBD2 might be the D (6 bases). The CDR3 totals 13 residues. Trimming took off 0 bases at V and 7 bases at J, with 9 bases between the two ends. CDR3 nucleotides: TGTGCCAGCAGTTTAGCAGTGGGAGGGACCCAGTACTTC. This gives the protein CASSLAVGGTQYF.

This clonotype has at least ten counts. The rearrangement uses TRBV9 and TRBJ2-2; 7 bases fit TRBD1. The J segment lost 8 bases and the V segment lost 3 bases, leaving 13 bases of the junction unmatched. Per germline, CDR1 SGDLS and CDR2 YYNGEE. This CDR3 spans 16 amino acids. CDR3 nucleotides: TGTGCCAGCAGCGACAACGCGATGAGGGGGCAGGGGGAGCTGTTTTTT. The encoded protein is CASSDNAMRGQGELFF.

In this sample, this clonotype turned up many times. This chain links TRBV6-5 with TRBJ2-3, with D possibly TRBD1 on 5 matching bases. This CDR3 is 17 amino acids long. V was trimmed by 0 bases and J by 0 bases, leaving 13 bases between them. The V gene's germline CDR1 is MNHEY and CDR2 SVGAGI. The CDR3 DNA follows: TGTGCCAGCAGTTACTCAAGGACACGAGCTAGCACAGATACGCAGTATTTT. Translated: CASSYSRTRASTDTQYF.

This clonotype showed up just a few times. The chain carries TRBV4-1 and TRBJ1-3; D may be TRBD1 (6 bases). This CDR3 region has 16 residues. The V gene lost 8 bases and the J gene lost 0 bases, with 17 bases spanning the gap. Germline CDR1 is MGHRA and CDR2 is YSYEKL. This CDR3 is CASRGGGPISGNTIYF. Written as DNA, the CDR3 is TGCGCCAGCCGCGGGGGCGGGCCGATCTCTGGAAACACCATATATTTT.

This clonotype has at least ten counts. The rearrangement links TRBV4-1 to TRBJ2-1; 11 bases are shared with TRBD1. The CDR3 length is 17 residues. With V trimmed by 5 bases and J by 8 bases, 14 bases remained unmatched. Per the germline V gene, CDR1 is MGHRA and CDR2 is YSYEKL. The CDR3 region is CASSTWWTGGAMDEQFF. CDR3 coding DNA: TGCGCCAGCAGCACTTGGTGGACAGGGGGCGCGATGGATGAGCAGTTCTTC.

This clonotype was seen many times. CDR3 in amino acids: CASSQALTGHKNTEAFF. For the CDR3, the DNA is TGCGCCAGCAGCCAGGCGTTGACAGGCCACAAGAACACTGAAGCTTTCTTT. This chain joins TRBV4-3 and TRBJ1-1, with a possible D match to TRBD1 (6 bases). Trimming removed 3 bases at V and 1 base at J, with 18 bases between. This CDR3 is 17 amino acids long. Germline loops: CDR1 LGHNA, CDR2 YSLEER.

In its sample, this clonotype was seen many times. The chain links TRBV14 to TRBJ2-3; no clear D gene. This CDR3 region has 12 residues. Germline CDR1 reads SGHDN; CDR2 reads FVKESK. The germline V and J ends were trimmed by 0 bases and 6 bases, with 4 bases remaining between them. The CDR3 DNA sequence: TGTGCCAGCAGCCAAGATCAGGATACGCAGTATTTT. Its translation is CASSQDQDTQYF.

Remarks on this clonotype: One base away lies a much larger clone, so this may be a sequencing read error. The rearrangement joins TRBV6-6 to TRBJ1-1; TRBD1 agrees at 10 bases. V shed 7 bases and J 10 bases; nucleotides not matched to a gene: 6. Germline CDR1 MNHNY, CDR2 SVGAGI (reference sequence). The CDR3 covers 12 residues. CDR3 in DNA: TGTGCCAGCACCGACAGGGGGCATGTAGCTTTCTTT. Its protein product is CASTDRGHVAFF.

The genes are TRBV24-1 and TRBJ2-5; a possible D gene is TRBD1 (6 bases). The length of the CDR3 is 15 residues. Trimming removed 7 bases from V and 1 base from J, with 15 bases in between. Germline CDR1 and CDR2: KGHDR and SFDVKD. CDR3 amino acids: CATSERTVTQETQYF. The CDR3 nucleotides are TGTGCCACCAGCGAACGGACAGTCACCCAAGAGACCCAGTACTTC.

This clonotype was counted at least ten times. The chain is built from TRBV5-1 and TRBJ2-1, with TRBD2 matching over 8 bases. The V segment lost 4 bases and the J segment 9 bases; nucleotides outside the gene matches: 9. The CDR3 length is 14 residues. From germline, CDR1 is SGHRS and CDR2 YFSETQ. CDR3: CASSEGAGAVEQFF. As DNA, the CDR3 is TGCGCCAGCAGCGAGGGAGCGGGGGCAGTTGAGCAGTTCTTC.

Only a few counts were recorded for this clonotype. The chain is built from TRBV18 and TRBJ2-1, with D perhaps given as TRBD1 or TRBD2 (6 bases each). CDR1 KGHSH and CDR2 LQKENI come from the germline V gene. The CDR3 is 17 amino acids. Trimming removed 1 base at V and 0 bases at J, with 13 bases between. In nucleotides, the CDR3 is TGTGCCAGCTCACCACAATCCGGGGGCTTCTCCTACAATGAGCAGTTCTTC. Translating it yields CASSPQSGGFSYNEQFF. Drawing the rest from reference TRBV18 and TRBJ2-1, the complete variable domain is NAGVMQNPRHLVRRRGQEARLRCSPMKGHSHVYWYRQLPEEGLKFMVYLQKENIIDESGMPKERFSAEFPKEGPSILRIQQVVRGDSAAYFCASSPQSGGFSYNEQFFGPGTRLTVL.

The chain has TRBV6-5 and TRBJ1-1, with unresolved D. The CDR3 has 11 residues. The germline CDR1 and CDR2 sequences are MNHEY and SVGAGI. Trimming removed 6 bases at V and 4 bases at J, with 6 bases between. The CDR3 coding sequence is TGTGCCAGCAGATCCAGCACTGAAGCTTTCTTT. Residues: CASRSSTEAFF.

This clonotype appeared many times. V usage is TRBV20-1 and J usage is TRBJ2-7; weak D call: TRBD1 (6 bases). The CDR3 sequence is 13 residues long. V was shortened by 2 bases and J by 3 bases, with 11 bases between the two germline ends. In germline, CDR1 is DFQATT, CDR2 SNEGSKA (reference sequence). The CDR3 coding sequence is TGCAGTGCTAGACCCAGGACAGTCTACGAGCAGTACGTC. Protein product: CSARPRTVYEQYV.

The CDR3 here is CASSGWTAGNSPLHF. The DNA for the CDR3 is TGTGCCAGCAGTGGATGGACAGCCGGGAATTCACCCCTCCACTTT. The chain links TRBV25-1 to TRBJ1-6; D is possibly TRBD1 (6 bases). The CDR3 has 15 amino acids. The V gene lost 4 bases and the J gene lost 7 bases, with 14 bases spanning the gap. Per germline, CDR1 MGHDK and CDR2 SYGVNS.